These 9 T cell receptor beta chains originate from one sample sequenced in a study of beta chain features in type 1 diabetes. These TCRs' antigens remain unknown. The authors reverse transcribed all of the isolated RNA, so sequencing captured expressed TCRB transcripts. The data were produced by immunoSEQ multiplex PCR, yet TCRdb's version contains in-frame clones alone and is incomplete. The profile shows around 280,000 clones, over 12% of them singletons. Findings of the study overall: TCRB CDR3 length was moderately but significantly reduced in all four CD4+ subsets of Type 1 diabetes patients.

Material for sequencing was naive CD4+ T cells from blood. These receptors came from a young man with type 1 diabetes.

This clone came up a few times. The rearrangement uses TRBV11-2 and TRBJ2-1; no clear D gene. There are 15 residues in the CDR3. V was clipped by 4 bases and J by 0 bases, with 10 bases between them. Per germline, CDR1 SGHAT and CDR2 FQNNGV. The CDR3 loop reads CASSYWSSSYNEQFF. The CDR3 region has the DNA TGTGCCAGCAGCTACTGGTCAAGCTCCTACAATGAGCAGTTCTTC.

This clone turned up a few times. The chain uses TRBV27 and TRBJ2-1; D may be TRBD2 (5 bases). The germline V gene has CDR1 MNHEY and CDR2 SMNVEV (reference sequence). The V end lost 8 bases, the J end lost 8 bases, and 16 bases lay between the germline ends. This CDR3 comprises 13 residues. The CDR3 loop is CASVARGMDEQFF. The CDR3, as DNA: TGTGCCAGCGTCGCCCGGGGAATGGATGAGCAGTTCTTC.

The chain links TRBV30 to TRBJ2-4; 8 bases are shared with TRBD1. The V segment lost 2 bases and the J segment 0 bases; nucleotides outside the gene matches: 15. The CDR3 loop spans 19 amino acids. CDR1 GTSNPN and CDR2 SVGIG come from the germline V gene (reference sequence). The CDR3 spells CAWSRAAGGTGRAKNIQYF. The CDR3 DNA is TGTGCCTGGAGTCGAGCGGCAGGGGGCACGGGGAGAGCCAAAAACATTCAGTACTTC.

This clone was detected only a few times. The chain combines TRBV6-6 with TRBJ2-5, with no clear D. This CDR3 has 11 amino acids. V dropped 5 bases and J dropped 5 bases, with 6 bases sitting between them. Germline loops: CDR1 MNHNY, CDR2 SVGAGI (reference sequence). The CDR3 is CASSEAETQYF. The CDR3 DNA reads as TGTGCCAGCAGTGAGGCTGAGACCCAGTACTTC.

This chain uses TRBV11-3 with TRBJ2-3; possibly TRBD1 for D (6 bases). The germline V gene encodes CDR1 SGHNT and CDR2 YENEEA. CDR3 length: 12 amino acids. V lost 5 bases to trimming and J lost 8 bases, with 11 bases between them. The CDR3 loop is CASSPVGGTQYF. The CDR3 DNA follows: TGTGCCAGCAGCCCGGTAGGGGGTACGCAGTATTTT.

This clone was recorded a few times. Other DNA sequences in the sample encode the same CDR3. V and J are TRBV20-1 and TRBJ2-2; D is perhaps TRBD2 (5 bases). V dropped 6 bases and J dropped 7 bases, with 9 bases sitting between them. The CDR3 extends over 11 amino acids. CDR1 is DFQATT and CDR2 is SNEGSKA in the germline V gene (reference sequence). The CDR3 sequence is CSAKGSGELFF. In nucleotides, the CDR3 is TGCAGTGCCAAAGGGAGCGGGGAGCTGTTTTTT.

This clone was counted only a few times. The chain joins TRBV11-2 to TRBJ1-1, with a possible D match to TRBD1 (6 bases). The CDR3 runs to 15 residues. From germline, CDR1 is SGHAT and CDR2 FQNNGV. Trimming stripped 0 bases from V and 1 base from J, with 9 bases between. In DNA form, the CDR3 reads TGTGCCAGCAGCTTAGATCTGGACAGGAACACTGAAGCTTTCTTT. Translating it yields CASSLDLDRNTEAFF.

This clone came up a few times. The chain employs TRBV6-5 and TRBJ1-1; D perhaps matches TRBD1 (6 bases). Germline V gives CDR1 MNHEY, CDR2 SVGAGI. Trimming shortened V by 7 bases and J by 4 bases, and 16 bases separated the two germline ends. This CDR3 is built from 14 residues. CDR3 bases: TGTGCCAGCAAGAAAGACAGGCGAGGCACTGAAGCTTTCTTT. It codes for CASKKDRRGTEAFF.

This clone was observed a single time. The chain has TRBV6-6 and TRBJ1-5, with TRBD1 as a possible D gene (6 bases). Germline CDR1 and CDR2: MNHNY and SVGAGI (reference sequence). V was cut by 2 bases and J by 5 bases, with 13 bases left in between. This CDR3 is built from 15 residues. CDR3 amino acids: CASSYDTGIYQPQHF. The CDR3 nucleotides read TGTGCCAGCAGTTACGACACAGGGATTTATCAGCCCCAGCATTTT.